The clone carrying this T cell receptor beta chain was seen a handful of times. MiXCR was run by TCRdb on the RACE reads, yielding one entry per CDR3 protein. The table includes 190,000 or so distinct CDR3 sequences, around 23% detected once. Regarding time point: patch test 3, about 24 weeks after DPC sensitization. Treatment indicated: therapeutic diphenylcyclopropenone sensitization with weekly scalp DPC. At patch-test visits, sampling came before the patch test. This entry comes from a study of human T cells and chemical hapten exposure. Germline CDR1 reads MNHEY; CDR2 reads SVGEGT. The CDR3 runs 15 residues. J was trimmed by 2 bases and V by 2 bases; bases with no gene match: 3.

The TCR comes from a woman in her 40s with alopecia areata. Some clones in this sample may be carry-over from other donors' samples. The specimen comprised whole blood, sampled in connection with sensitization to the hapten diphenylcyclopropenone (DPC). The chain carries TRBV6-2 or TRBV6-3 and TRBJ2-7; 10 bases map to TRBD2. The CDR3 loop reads CASSYPSGSTYEQYF. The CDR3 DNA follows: TGTGCCAGCAGTTACCCTAGCGGGAGTACCTACGAGCAGTACTTC.